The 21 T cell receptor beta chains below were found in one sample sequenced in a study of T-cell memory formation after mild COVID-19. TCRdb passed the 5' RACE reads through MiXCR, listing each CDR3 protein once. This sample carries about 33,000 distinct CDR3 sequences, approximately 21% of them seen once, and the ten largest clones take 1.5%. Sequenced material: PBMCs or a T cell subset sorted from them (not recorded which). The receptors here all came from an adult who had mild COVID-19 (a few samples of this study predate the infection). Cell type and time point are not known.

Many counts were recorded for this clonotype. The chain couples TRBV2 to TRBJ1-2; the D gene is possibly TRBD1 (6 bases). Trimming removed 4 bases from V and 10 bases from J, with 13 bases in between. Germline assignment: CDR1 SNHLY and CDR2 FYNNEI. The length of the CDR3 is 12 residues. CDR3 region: CASSGWTASYTF. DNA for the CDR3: TGTGCCAGCAGTGGATGGACAGCATCCTACACCTTC.

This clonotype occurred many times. The CDR3 is CAISESGGASQETQYF. As DNA, the CDR3 is TGTGCCATCAGTGAGTCCGGAGGGGCCTCCCAAGAGACCCAGTACTTC. The V gene is TRBV10-3, the J gene TRBJ2-5, with D possibly TRBD2 on 6 matching bases. The CDR3 is 16 amino acids. Germline CDR1 is ENHRY and CDR2 is SYGVKD. V gave up 0 bases and J gave up 1 base, with 12 bases separating them.

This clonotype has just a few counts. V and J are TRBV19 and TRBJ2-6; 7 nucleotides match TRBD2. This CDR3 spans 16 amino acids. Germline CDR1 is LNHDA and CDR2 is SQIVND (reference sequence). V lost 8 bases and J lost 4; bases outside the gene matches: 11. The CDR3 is CASASGAAEGANVLTF. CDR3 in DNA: TGTGCCAGTGCGAGCGGGGCGGCGGAAGGGGCCAACGTCCTGACTTTC.

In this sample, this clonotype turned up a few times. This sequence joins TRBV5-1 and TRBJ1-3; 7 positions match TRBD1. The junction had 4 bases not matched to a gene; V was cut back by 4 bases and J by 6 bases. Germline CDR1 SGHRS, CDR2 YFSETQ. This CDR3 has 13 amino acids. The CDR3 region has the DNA TGCGCCAGCAGCACGGGACAGACAAACACCATATATTTT. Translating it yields CASSTGQTNTIYF.

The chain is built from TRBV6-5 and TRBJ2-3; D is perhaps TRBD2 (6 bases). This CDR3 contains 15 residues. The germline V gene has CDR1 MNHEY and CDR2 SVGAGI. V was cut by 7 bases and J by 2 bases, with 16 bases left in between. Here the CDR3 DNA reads TGTGCCAGCACCCCACGGGCTAGCGCCACAGATACGCAGTATTTT. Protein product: CASTPRASATDTQYF.

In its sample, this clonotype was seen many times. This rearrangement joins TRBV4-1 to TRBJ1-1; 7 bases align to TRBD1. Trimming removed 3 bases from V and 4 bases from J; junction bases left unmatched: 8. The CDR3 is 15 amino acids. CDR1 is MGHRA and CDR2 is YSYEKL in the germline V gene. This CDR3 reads CASSQSFRGRTEAFF. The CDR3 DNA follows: TGCGCCAGCAGCCAGTCATTTAGGGGGCGCACTGAAGCTTTCTTT.

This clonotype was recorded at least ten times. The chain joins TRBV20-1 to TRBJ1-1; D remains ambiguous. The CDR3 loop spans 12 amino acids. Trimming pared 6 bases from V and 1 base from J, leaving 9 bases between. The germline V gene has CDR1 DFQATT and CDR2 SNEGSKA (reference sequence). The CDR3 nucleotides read TGCAGTGCCCCTGCGTGGAACACTGAAGCTTTCTTT. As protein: CSAPAWNTEAFF.

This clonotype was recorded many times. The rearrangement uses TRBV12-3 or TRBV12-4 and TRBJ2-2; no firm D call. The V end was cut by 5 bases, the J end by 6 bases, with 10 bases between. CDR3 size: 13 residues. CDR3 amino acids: CASSGFSSGELFF. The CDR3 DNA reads TGTGCCAGCAGTGGGTTTAGTTCCGGGGAGCTGTTTTTT.

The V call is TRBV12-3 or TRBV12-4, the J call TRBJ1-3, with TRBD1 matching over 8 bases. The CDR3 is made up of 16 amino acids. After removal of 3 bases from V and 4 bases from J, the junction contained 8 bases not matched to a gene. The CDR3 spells CASSFHGTGVGNTIYF. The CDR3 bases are TGTGCCAGCAGTTTCCACGGGACAGGAGTCGGAAACACCATATATTTT.

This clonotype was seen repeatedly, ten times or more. The DNA of the CDR3 is TGTGCCAGCAGCCAACTAAGCGCTGGGGATGGTGAGCAGTTCTTC. Protein product: CASSQLSAGDGEQFF. This chain connects TRBV14 to TRBJ2-1; D is uncertain. Trimming took 2 bases from V and 9 from J, leaving 17 bases between them. Germline loops: CDR1 SGHDN, CDR2 FVKESK. CDR3 size: 15 residues.

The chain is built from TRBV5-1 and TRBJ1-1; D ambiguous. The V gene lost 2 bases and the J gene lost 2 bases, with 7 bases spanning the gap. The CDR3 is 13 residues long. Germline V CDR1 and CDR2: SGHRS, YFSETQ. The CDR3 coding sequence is TGCGCCAGCAGCTTTACTGGAAACACTGAAGCTTTCTTT. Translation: CASSFTGNTEAFF.

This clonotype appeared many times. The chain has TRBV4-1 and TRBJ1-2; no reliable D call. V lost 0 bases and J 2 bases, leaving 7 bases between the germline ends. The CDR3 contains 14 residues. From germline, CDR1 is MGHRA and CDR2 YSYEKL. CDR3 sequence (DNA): TGCGCCAGCAGCCAAGAACCGAAAAACTATGGCTACACCTTC. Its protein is CASSQEPKNYGYTF.

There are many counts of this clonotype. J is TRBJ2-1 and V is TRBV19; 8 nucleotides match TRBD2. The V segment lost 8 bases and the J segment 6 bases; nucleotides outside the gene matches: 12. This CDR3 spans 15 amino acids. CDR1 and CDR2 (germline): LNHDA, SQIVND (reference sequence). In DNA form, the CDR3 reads TGTGCCAGTTCCTCGGGACTAGGTTTTGTCAATGAGCAGTTCTTC. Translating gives CASSSGLGFVNEQFF.

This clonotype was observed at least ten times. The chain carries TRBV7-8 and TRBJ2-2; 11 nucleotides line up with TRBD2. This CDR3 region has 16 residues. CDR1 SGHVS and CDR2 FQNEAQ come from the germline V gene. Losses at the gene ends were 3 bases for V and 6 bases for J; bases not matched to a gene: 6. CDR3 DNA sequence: TGTGCCAGCAGCTTTGCTAGCGGGAGGTTGGCCGGGGAGCTGTTTTTT. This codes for CASSFASGRLAGELFF.

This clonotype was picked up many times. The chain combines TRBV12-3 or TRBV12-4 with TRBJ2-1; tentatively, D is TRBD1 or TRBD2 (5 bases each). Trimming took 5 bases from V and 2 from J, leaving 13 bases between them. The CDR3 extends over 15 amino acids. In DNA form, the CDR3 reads TGTGCCAGCAGTAGCCGGGACCCCGCCTACAATGAGCAGTTCTTC. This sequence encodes CASSSRDPAYNEQFF.

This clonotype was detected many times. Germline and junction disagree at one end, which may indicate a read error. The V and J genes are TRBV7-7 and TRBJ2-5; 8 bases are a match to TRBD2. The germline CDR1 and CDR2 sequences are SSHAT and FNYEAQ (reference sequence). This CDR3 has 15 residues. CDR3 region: CASSLGGTRKETQYF. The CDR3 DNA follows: TGTGCTAGCAGCTTAGGGGGGACTAGGAAAGAGACCCAGTACTTC.

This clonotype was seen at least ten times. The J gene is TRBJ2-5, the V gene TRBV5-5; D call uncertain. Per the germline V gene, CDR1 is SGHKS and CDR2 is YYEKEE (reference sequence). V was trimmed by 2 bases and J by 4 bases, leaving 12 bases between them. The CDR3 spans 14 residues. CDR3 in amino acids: CASSFSAAPETQYF. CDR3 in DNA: TGTGCCAGCAGCTTTTCGGCAGCCCCAGAGACCCAGTACTTC.

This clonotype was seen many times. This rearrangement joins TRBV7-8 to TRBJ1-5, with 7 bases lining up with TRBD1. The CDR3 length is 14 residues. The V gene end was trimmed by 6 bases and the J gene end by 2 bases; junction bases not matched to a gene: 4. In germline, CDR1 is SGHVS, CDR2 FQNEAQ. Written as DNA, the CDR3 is TGTGCCAGCAGTCTTGGACAGGGCAATCAGCCCCAGCATTTT. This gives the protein CASSLGQGNQPQHF.

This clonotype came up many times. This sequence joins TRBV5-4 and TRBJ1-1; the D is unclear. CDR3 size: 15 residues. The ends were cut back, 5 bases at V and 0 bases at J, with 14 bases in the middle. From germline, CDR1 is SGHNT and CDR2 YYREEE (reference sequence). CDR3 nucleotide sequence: TGTGCCAGCAGTCAGGACGGGAGGCTGAACACTGAAGCTTTCTTT. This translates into CASSQDGRLNTEAFF.

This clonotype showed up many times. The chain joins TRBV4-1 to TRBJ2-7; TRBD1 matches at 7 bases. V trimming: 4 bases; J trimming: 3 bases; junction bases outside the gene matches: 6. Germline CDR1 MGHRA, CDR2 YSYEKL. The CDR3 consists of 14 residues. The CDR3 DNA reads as TGCGCCAGCAGCCCCTTGGGGGACAGCTACGAGCAGTACTTC. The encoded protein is CASSPLGDSYEQYF.

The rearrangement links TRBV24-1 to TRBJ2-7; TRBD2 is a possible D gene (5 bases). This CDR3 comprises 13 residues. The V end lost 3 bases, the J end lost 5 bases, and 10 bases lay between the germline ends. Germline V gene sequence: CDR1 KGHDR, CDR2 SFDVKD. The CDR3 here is CATSDHGVHEQYV. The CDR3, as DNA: TGTGCCACCAGTGATCACGGGGTCCACGAGCAGTACGTC.